Detailed here is one TCR beta chain. The antigen is undetermined. This sample was taken from a study of OX40 agonist ivuxolimab in advanced cancers. Some clones are missing from TCRdb's copy, which holds only in-frame ones; the method was immunoSEQ multiplex PCR. The top ten hold over 20% of the sample, which has about 61,000 clones, approximately 90% seen once. Findings and caveats of the study: In general, CD8+ T cells held more expanded clones than CD4+ did, on average. In the 0.1-3.0 mg/kg groups, partial responders showed among the lowest expansion.

The material sequenced was CD4+ or CD8+ T cells sorted from blood, taken in a trial of the OX40 agonist ivuxolimab. The TCR originated in an adult with an advanced solid tumor such as melanoma, head and neck, liver or kidney cancer.

In DNA form, the CDR3 reads TGTGCCAGCAGCCGTCCCGGGACAGGGGTTGGCTACACCTTC. Translating it yields CASSRPGTGVGYTF. The rearrangement joins TRBV6-5 to TRBJ1-2; 10 bases match TRBD1. The junction had 8 bases not matched to a gene; V was cut back by 6 bases and J by 7 bases. The germline V gene has CDR1 MNHEY and CDR2 SVGAGI. The CDR3 sequence is 14 residues long.